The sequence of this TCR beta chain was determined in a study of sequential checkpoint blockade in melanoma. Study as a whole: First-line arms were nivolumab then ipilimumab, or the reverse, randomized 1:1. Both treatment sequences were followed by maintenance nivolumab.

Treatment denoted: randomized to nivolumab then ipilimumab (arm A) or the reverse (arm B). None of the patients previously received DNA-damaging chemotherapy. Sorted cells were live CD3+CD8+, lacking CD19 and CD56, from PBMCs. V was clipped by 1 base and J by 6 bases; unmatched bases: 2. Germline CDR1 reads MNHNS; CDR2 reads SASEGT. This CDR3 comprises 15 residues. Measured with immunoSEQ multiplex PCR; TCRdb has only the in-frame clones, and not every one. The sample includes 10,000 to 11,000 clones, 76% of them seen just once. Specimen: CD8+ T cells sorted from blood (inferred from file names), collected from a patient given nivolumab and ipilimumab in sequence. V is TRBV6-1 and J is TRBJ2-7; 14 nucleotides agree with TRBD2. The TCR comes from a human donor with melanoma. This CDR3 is CASSEGTSGGSEQYF. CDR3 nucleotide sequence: TGTGCCAGCAGTGAAGGGACTAGCGGGGGGAGCGAGCAGTACTTC.